The rows below give T cell receptor beta chains drawn from one sample of a study of regulatory and conventional T cells in RAG deficiency. TCRdb's table, derived via immunoSEQ multiplex PCR, lists solely in-frame clones and lacks some. Here the sample spans about 7,800 clones, about 84% being singletons. The sample was also reused in another study, on regulatory T cells.

The material sequenced was CD8+ T cells sorted from blood. The receptor source for this set is a human donor in good health. Both conserved end residues are part of each CDR3. Each record gives: clone size, CDR3 length, V gene, J gene, D gene, CDR3 DNA, CDR3 protein. The D gene is left open where the match is weak. Clone size appears in some rows only: once, few, many, or a class for an expanded clone.

once	14	TRBV14	TRBJ2-1	TRBD2	TGTGCCAGCAGCCAAGAACCGGGACTAGCGTTGGAGTTCTTC	CASSQEPGLALEFF
.	11	TRBV19	TRBJ2-1	.	TGTGCCAGTAGATCCCGAAATGAGCAGTTCTTC	CASRSRNEQFF
.	14	TRBV19	TRBJ2-7	TRBD2	TGTGCCAGTAGTATGGCTAGCGGCTCCTACGAGCAGTACTTC	CASSMASGSYEQYF
.	16	TRBV27	TRBJ2-3	TRBD1	TGTGCCAGCAGTTTCCTGGGACAGGGAAGCACAGATACGCAGTATTTT	CASSFLGQGSTDTQYF
.	15	TRBV28	TRBJ2-1	.	TGTGCCAGCAGTTTGACGCTAGCGAGTTACAATGAGCAGTTCTTC	CASSLTLASYNEQFF
.	18	TRBV18	TRBJ2-3	.	TGTGCCAGCTCACCGGCAGGGCAAAGCTCCTTCACCACAGATACGCAGTATTTT	CASSPAGQSSFTTDTQYF
.	15	TRBV19	TRBJ2-1	.	TGTGCCAGTACCCCCTCCCCAAGCCCCTACAATGAGCAGTTCTTC	CASTPSPSPYNEQFF
.	14	TRBV7-9	TRBJ2-7	.	TGTGCCAGCAGCCCTTCAACAGGGACCAACGAGCAGTACTTC	CASSPSTGTNEQYF
.	14	TRBV10-3	TRBJ1-1	TRBD1	TGTGCCATCAGTCTCGGACAGGGGAGCACTGAAGCTTTCTTT	CAISLGQGSTEAFF
.	16	TRBV5-8	TRBJ2-7	.	TGTGCCAGCAGCCTGGCATGGGGTCAGGGGTCCTACGAGCAGTACTTC	CASSLAWGQGSYEQYF
.	13	TRBV9	TRBJ1-1	.	TGTGCCAGCAGCGACCCCGGGGTCACTGAAGCTTTCTTT	CASSDPGVTEAFF
.	17	TRBV21-1	TRBJ2-7	.	TGTGCCAGCAGCAAAGCGCTTTACGGCCCCCTCTCCTACGAGCAGTACTTC	CASSKALYGPLSYEQYF
.	17	TRBV7-1	TRBJ1-6	TRBD1	TGTGCCAGCAGCTCCCACGACCTACAGGGGCCCTCTTCACCCCTCCACTTT	CASSSHDLQGPSSPLHF
.	16	TRBV7-9	TRBJ2-2	TRBD2	TGTGCCAGCAGCTTAGCGCGGGGGGCGAACACCGGGGAGCTGTTTTTT	CASSLARGANTGELFF
.	12	TRBV29-1	TRBJ1-3	.	TGCAGCGTTCAAGGCTCTGGAAACACCATATATTTT	CSVQGSGNTIYF
.	15	TRBV19	TRBJ2-1	.	TGTGCCAGTAGTATAGGGCGCCCGGGGTCCAATGAGCAGTTCTTC	CASSIGRPGSNEQFF
.	13	TRBV27	TRBJ2-7	TRBD2	TGTGCCAGTTCTAGCGGGATGCGCTACGAGCAGTACTTC	CASSSGMRYEQYF
once	15	TRBV7-6	TRBJ2-3	.	TGTGCCAGCAGCTTAGGAGAGACTAGCACAGATACGCAGTATTTT	CASSLGETSTDTQYF